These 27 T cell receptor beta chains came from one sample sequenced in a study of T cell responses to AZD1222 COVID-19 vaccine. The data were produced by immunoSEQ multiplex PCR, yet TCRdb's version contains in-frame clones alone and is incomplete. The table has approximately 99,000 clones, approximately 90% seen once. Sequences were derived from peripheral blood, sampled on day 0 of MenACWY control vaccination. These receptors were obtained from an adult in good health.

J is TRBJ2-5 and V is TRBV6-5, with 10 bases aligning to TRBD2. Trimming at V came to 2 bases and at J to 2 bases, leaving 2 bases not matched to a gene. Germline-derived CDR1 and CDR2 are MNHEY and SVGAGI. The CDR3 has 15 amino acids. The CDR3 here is CASSYTSGAQETQYF. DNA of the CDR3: TGTGCCAGCAGTTACACTAGCGGGGCACAAGAGACCCAGTACTTC.

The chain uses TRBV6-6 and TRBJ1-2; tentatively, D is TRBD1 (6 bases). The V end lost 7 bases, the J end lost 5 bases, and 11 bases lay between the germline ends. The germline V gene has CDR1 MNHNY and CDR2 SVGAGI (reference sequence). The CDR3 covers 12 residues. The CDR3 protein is CASTERGYGYTF. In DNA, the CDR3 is TGTGCCAGCACCGAAAGGGGGTATGGCTACACCTTC.

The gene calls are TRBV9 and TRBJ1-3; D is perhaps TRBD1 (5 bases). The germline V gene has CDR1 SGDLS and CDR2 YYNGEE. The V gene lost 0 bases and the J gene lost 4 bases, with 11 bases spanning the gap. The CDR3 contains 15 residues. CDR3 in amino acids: CASSVVGGTGNTIYF. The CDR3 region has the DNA TGTGCCAGCAGCGTAGTTGGGGGAACCGGAAACACCATATATTTT.

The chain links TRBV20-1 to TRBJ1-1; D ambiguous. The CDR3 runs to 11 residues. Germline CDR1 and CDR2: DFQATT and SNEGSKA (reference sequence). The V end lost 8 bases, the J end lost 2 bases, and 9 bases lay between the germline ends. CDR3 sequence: CSLGSNTEAFF. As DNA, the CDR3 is TGCAGTCTGGGGTCCAACACTGAAGCTTTCTTT.

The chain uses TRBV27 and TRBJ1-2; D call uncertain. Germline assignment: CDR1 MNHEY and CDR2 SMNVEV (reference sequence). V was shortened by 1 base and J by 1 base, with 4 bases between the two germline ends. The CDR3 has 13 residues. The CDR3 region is CASSLWRNYGYTF. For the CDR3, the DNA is TGTGCCAGCAGTTTATGGCGTAACTATGGCTACACCTTC.

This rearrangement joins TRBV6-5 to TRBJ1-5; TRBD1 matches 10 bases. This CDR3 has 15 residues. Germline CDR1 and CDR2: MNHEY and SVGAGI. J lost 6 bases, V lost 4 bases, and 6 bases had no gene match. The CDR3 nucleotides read TGTGCCAGCAGTTCGACAGGGGGCTCGGCTCAGCCCCAGCATTTT. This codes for CASSSTGGSAQPQHF.

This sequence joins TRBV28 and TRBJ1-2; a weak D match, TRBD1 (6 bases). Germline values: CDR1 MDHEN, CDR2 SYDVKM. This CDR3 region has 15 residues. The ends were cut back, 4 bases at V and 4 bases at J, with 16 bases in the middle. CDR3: CASSSPEGGGYGYTF. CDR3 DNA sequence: TGTGCCAGCAGTTCCCCGGAGGGGGGGGGCTATGGCTACACCTTC.

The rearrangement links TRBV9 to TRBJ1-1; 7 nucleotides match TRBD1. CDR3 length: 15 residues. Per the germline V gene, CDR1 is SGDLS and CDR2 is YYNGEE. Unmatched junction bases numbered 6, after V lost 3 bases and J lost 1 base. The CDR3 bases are TGTGCCAGCAGCGCACAGGGGCTGGGGAACACTGAAGCTTTCTTT. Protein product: CASSAQGLGNTEAFF. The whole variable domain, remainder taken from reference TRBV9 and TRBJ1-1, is DSGVTQTPKHLITATGQRVTLRCSPRSGDLSVYWYQQSLDQGLQFLIQYYNGEERAKGNILERFSAQQFPDLHSELNLSSLELGDSALYFCASSAQGLGNTEAFFGQGTRLTVV.

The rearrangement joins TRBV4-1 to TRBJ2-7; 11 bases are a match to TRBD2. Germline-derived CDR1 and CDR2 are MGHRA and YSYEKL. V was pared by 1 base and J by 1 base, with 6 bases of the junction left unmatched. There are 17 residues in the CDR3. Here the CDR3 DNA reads TGCGCCAGCAGCCAAGTAATGGCTAGCGGGGGGTCCTACGAGCAGTACTTC. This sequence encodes CASSQVMASGGSYEQYF.

Written as DNA, the CDR3 is TGCGCCAGCAGCGCCTACATAGGGGGGAACACCGGGGAGCTGTTTTTT. This sequence encodes CASSAYIGGNTGELFF. The rearrangement uses TRBV5-1 and TRBJ2-2; D may be TRBD1 (6 bases). Trimming cost V 4 bases and J 1 base, with 14 bases left between them. Looked up from germline, CDR1 is SGHRS and CDR2 is YFSETQ. This CDR3 is built from 16 residues.

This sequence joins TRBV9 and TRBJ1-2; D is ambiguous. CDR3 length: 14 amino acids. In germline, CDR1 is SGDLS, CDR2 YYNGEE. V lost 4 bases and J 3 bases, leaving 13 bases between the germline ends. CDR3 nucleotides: TGTGCCAGCAGCCCCCGGACGGAAGACTATGGCTACACCTTC. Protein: CASSPRTEDYGYTF.

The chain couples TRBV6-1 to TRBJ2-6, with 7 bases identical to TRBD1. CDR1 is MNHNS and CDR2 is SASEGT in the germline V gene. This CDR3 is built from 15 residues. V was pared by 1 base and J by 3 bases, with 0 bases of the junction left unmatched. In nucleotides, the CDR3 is TGTGCCAGCAGTGAAGGGGACAGTGGGGCCAACGTCCTGACTTTC. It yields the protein CASSEGDSGANVLTF.

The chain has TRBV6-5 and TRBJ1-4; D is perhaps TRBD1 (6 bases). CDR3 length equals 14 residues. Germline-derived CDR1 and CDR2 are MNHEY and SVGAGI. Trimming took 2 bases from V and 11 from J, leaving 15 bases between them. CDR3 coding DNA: TGTGCCAGCAGTTACAGCAGGGGAAGGGGGAAACTGTTTTTT. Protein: CASSYSRGRGKLFF.

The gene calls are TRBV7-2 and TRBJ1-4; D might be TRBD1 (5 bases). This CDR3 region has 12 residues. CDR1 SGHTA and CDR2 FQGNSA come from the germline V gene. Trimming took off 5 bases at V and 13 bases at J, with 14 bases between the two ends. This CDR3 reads CASSLGHFRLFF. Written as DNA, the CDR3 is TGTGCCAGCAGCCTAGGACACTTCCGACTGTTTTTT.

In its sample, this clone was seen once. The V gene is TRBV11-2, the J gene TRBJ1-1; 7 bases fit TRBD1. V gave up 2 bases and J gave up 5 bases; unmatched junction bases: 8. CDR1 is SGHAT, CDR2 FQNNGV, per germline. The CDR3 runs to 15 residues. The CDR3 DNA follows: TGTGCCAGCAGCTTATTTGAGGGGGCGAAAACTGAAGCTTTCTTT. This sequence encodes CASSLFEGAKTEAFF.

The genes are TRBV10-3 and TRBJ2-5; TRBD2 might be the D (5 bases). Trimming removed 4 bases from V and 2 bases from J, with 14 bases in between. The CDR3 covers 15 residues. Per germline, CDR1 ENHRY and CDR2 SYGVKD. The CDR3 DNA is TGTGCCATCAGTGTGGCTAGCCAGCCGCAAGAGACCCAGTACTTC. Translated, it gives CAISVASQPQETQYF.

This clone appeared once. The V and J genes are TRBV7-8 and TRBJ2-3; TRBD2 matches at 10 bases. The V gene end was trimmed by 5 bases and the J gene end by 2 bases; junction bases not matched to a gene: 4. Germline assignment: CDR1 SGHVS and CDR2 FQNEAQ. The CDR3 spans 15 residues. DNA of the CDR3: TGTGCCAGCAGCCGGACTAGCGGATTCACAGATACGCAGTATTTT. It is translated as CASSRTSGFTDTQYF.

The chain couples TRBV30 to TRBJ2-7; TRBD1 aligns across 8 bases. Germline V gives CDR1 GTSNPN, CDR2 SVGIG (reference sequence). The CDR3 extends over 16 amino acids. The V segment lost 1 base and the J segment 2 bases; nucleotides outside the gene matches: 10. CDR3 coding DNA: TGTGCCTGGAGTGCCCCCCCGGGACAGGTACCCTACGAGCAGTACTTC. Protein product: CAWSAPPGQVPYEQYF.

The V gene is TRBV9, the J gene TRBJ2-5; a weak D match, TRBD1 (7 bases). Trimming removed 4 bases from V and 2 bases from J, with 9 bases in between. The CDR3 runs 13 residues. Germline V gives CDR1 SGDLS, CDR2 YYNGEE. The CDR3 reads CASSPGGQETQYF. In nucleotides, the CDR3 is TGTGCCAGCAGCCCAGGGGGGCAAGAGACCCAGTACTTC.

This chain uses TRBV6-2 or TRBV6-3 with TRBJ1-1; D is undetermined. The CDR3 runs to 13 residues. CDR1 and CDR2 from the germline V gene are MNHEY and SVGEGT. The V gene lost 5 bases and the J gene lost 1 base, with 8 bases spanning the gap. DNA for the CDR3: TGTGCCAGCAGTGGCTTTGGGAACACTGAAGCTTTCTTT. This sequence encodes CASSGFGNTEAFF.

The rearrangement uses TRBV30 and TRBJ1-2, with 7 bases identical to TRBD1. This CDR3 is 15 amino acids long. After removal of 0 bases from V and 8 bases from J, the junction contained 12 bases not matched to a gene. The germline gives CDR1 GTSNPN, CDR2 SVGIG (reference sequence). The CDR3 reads CAWSVHRGCLYGYTF. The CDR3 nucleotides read TGTGCCTGGAGTGTACACAGGGGATGCCTCTACGGCTACACCTTC.

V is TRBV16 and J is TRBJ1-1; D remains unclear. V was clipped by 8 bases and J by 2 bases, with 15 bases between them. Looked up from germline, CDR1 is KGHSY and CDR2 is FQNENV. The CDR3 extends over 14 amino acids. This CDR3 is CASQSGPLNTEAFF. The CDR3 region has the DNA TGTGCCAGCCAAAGCGGACCTCTAAACACTGAAGCTTTCTTT.

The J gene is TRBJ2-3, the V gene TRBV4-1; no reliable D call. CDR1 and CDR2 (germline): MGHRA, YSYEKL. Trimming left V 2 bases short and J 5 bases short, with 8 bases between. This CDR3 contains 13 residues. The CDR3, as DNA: TGCGCCAGCAGCCAAAATGACGGAGATACGCAGTATTTT. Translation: CASSQNDGDTQYF.

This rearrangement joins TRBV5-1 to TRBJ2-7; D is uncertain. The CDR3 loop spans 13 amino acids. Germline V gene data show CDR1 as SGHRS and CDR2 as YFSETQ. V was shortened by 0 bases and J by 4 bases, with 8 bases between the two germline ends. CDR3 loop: CASSLDGVYEQYF. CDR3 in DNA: TGCGCCAGCAGCTTGGATGGGGTTTACGAGCAGTACTTC.

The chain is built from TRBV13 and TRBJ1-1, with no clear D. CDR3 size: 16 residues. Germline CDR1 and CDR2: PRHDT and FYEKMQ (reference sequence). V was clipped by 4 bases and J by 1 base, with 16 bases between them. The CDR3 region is CASSSFGESPNTEAFF. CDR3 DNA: TGTGCCAGCAGCTCGTTTGGCGAGTCCCCGAACACTGAAGCTTTCTTT.

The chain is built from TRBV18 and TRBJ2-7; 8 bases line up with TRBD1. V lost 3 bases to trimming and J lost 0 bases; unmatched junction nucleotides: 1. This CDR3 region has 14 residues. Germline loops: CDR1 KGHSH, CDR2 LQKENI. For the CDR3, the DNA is TGTGCCAGCTCACCGGGACAGGACTCCTACGAGCAGTACTTC. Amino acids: CASSPGQDSYEQYF.

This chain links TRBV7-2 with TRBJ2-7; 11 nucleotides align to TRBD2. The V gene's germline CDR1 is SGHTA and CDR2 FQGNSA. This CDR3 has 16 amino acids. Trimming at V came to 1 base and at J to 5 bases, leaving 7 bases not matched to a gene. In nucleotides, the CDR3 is TGTGCCAGCAGCTTAGTTAGCGGGGGGGCCGTCCACGAGCAGTACTTC. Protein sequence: CASSLVSGGAVHEQYF.